These 31 T cell receptor beta chains were sequenced from one sample in a study of blood T cell repertoires in COVID-19. Clones were sequenced by immunoSEQ multiplex PCR, and TCRdb holds only the in-frame ones, with some missing. Of roughly 15,000 clones in the sample, about 93% were seen once. Specimen: peripheral blood. Receptor source: a man in his 60s with active COVID-19.

The chain combines TRBV29-1 with TRBJ1-2; 11 nucleotides agree with TRBD1. There are 14 residues in the CDR3. The germline CDR1 and CDR2 sequences are SQVTM and ANQGSEA. With 6 bases clipped from V and 6 bases from J, the junction kept 9 bases outside the gene matches. The CDR3 loop reads CSVDGQGASDGYTF. CDR3 sequence (DNA): TGCAGCGTCGATGGACAGGGGGCAAGTGATGGCTACACCTTC.

Only a few counts were recorded for this clone. The rearrangement joins TRBV10-1 to TRBJ2-3, with 9 bases fitting TRBD2. CDR1 and CDR2 (germline): WNHNN, SYGVQD (reference sequence). The CDR3 length is 16 residues. With 0 bases clipped from V and 8 bases from J, the junction kept 9 bases outside the gene matches. This CDR3 is CASSESWAGGPGTQYF. The CDR3 nucleotides read TGCGCCAGCAGTGAGTCTTGGGCGGGGGGGCCTGGTACGCAGTATTTT.

The table lists this clone with a count of one. The chain combines TRBV13 with TRBJ1-2; D is uncertain. The V and J ends lost 5 bases and 3 bases respectively, with 13 bases between them. Germline V gene data show CDR1 as PRHDT and CDR2 as FYEKMQ (reference sequence). The CDR3 is 14 residues long. The CDR3 DNA is TGTGCCAGCAGCCCCCCCGGCGGAGACTATGGCTACACCTTC. It encodes CASSPPGGDYGYTF.

V usage is TRBV7-9 and J usage is TRBJ1-4; D uncertain. Trimming left V 1 base short and J 3 bases short, with 15 bases between. Germline V gene lookup returns CDR1 SEHNR and CDR2 FQNEAQ (reference sequence). The CDR3 sequence is 17 residues long. CDR3 region: CASSLVGSSEANEKLFF. CDR3 coding DNA: TGTGCCAGCAGCTTAGTCGGGTCCTCGGAAGCTAATGAAAAACTGTTTTTT.

The J gene is TRBJ1-4, the V gene TRBV4-1; the match to TRBD1 covers 9 bases. J gave up 4 bases and V 2 bases, and 5 bases lay outside the gene matches. The CDR3 is 16 residues long. Per the germline V gene, CDR1 is MGHRA and CDR2 is YSYEKL. The CDR3 sequence: CASSQLQGAFNEKLFF. The CDR3 bases are TGCGCCAGCAGCCAACTACAGGGGGCCTTTAATGAAAAACTGTTTTTT.

The rearrangement uses TRBV18 and TRBJ1-2; a possible D gene is TRBD1 (6 bases). CDR1 and CDR2 from the germline V gene are KGHSH and LQKENI. The CDR3 consists of 14 residues. The V end lost 4 bases, the J end lost 5 bases, and 14 bases lay between the germline ends. The CDR3 DNA reads TGTGCCAGCTCACTTGGACAGTCCCTGTATGGCTACACCTTC. It codes for CASSLGQSLYGYTF.

The chain joins TRBV4-1 to TRBJ2-5, with 11 nucleotides matching TRBD2. The junction had 4 bases not matched to a gene; V was cut back by 0 bases and J by 4 bases. The CDR3 length is 16 residues. The germline gives CDR1 MGHRA, CDR2 YSYEKL. The CDR3 region is CASSQDRGLAGETQYF. The DNA of the CDR3 is TGCGCCAGCAGCCAAGATCGCGGACTAGCGGGAGAGACCCAGTACTTC.

V usage is TRBV6-4 and J usage is TRBJ2-1; TRBD1 is a possible D gene (6 bases). The germline V and J ends were trimmed by 4 bases and 5 bases, with 6 bases remaining between them. CDR1 MRHNA and CDR2 SNTAGT come from the germline V gene. The CDR3 contains 12 residues. The CDR3 spells CASSGGHNEQFF. The CDR3 nucleotides are TGTGCCAGCAGTGGGGGGCACAATGAGCAGTTCTTC.

The rearrangement joins TRBV5-5 to TRBJ2-1; D may be TRBD2 (6 bases). V dropped 1 base and J dropped 5 bases, with 7 bases sitting between them. CDR3 length: 13 amino acids. Germline V gives CDR1 SGHKS, CDR2 YYEKEE (reference sequence). DNA of the CDR3: TGTGCCAGCAGCTTGTCGGGGGACAATGAGCAGTTCTTC. Translated: CASSLSGDNEQFF. The full variable domain, with the rest looked up from reference TRBV5-5 and TRBJ2-1, is DAGVTQSPTHLIKTRGQQVTLRCSPISGHKSVSWYQQVLGQGPQFIFQYYEKEERGRGNFPDRFSARQFPNYSSELNVNALLLGDSALYLCASSLSGDNEQFFGPGTRLTVL.

The chain has TRBV7-9 and TRBJ2-1, with a weak D call TRBD1 (5 bases). CDR3 length equals 14 residues. V lost 0 bases, J lost 7 bases, and 10 bases lay in between. Germline lookup yields CDR1 SEHNR and CDR2 FQNEAQ (reference sequence). CDR3 loop: CASSLAKTVNEQFF. CDR3 nucleotides: TGTGCCAGCAGCTTAGCAAAGACAGTAAATGAGCAGTTCTTC.

The V call is TRBV11-2, the J call TRBJ2-5, with TRBD2 matching over 9 bases. The CDR3 has 16 residues. The germline V gene encodes CDR1 SGHAT and CDR2 FQNNGV. Trimming took 1 base from V and 1 from J; bases not matched to a gene: 4. CDR3 coding DNA: TGTGCCAGCAGCTTAGGTGGGCGGGGGGGCCAAGAGACCCAGTACTTC. Protein sequence: CASSLGGRGGQETQYF.

V usage is TRBV19 and J usage is TRBJ1-1; 8 nucleotides line up with TRBD1. The CDR3 contains 14 residues. The V gene end was trimmed by 9 bases and the J gene end by 1 base; junction bases not matched to a gene: 7. Germline loops: CDR1 LNHDA, CDR2 SQIVND (reference sequence). The CDR3 loop reads CARDPGQANTEAFF. The CDR3 DNA sequence: TGTGCCAGGGACCCGGGACAGGCGAACACTGAAGCTTTCTTT.

This clone was picked up one time. This sequence joins TRBV2 and TRBJ2-3, with a possible D match to TRBD2 (5 bases). The V gene lost 7 bases and the J gene lost 2 bases, with 13 bases spanning the gap. CDR3 length: 14 amino acids. CDR1 is SNHLY and CDR2 is FYNNEI in the germline V gene. For the CDR3, the DNA is TGTGCCAGCACGAGGGAACTGCTCACAGATACGCAGTATTTT. Encoded protein: CASTRELLTDTQYF.

The count of this clone is one. This rearrangement joins TRBV6-5 to TRBJ1-1; 10 bases are shared with TRBD1. Per germline, CDR1 MNHEY and CDR2 SVGAGI. This CDR3 contains 14 residues. V lost 6 bases and J lost 10; bases outside the gene matches: 11. CDR3 sequence reads: CASRTPGQGKGAFF. The CDR3 nucleotides read TGTGCCAGCAGGACCCCGGGACAGGGGAAGGGAGCTTTCTTT.

The gene calls are TRBV28 and TRBJ1-5, with D unclear. The germline V and J ends were trimmed by 5 bases and 3 bases, with 8 bases remaining between them. This CDR3 region has 13 residues. Germline CDR1 is MDHEN and CDR2 is SYDVKM. In DNA, the CDR3 is TGTGCCAGCAGTCCCTTTCCCAATCAGCCCCAGCATTTT. Translation: CASSPFPNQPQHF.

The rearrangement links TRBV5-1 to TRBJ1-4, with 7 bases aligning to TRBD1. The CDR3 is 15 residues long. V dropped 0 bases and J dropped 8; count of bases not matched to a gene: 7. In germline, CDR1 is SGHRS, CDR2 YFSETQ. As DNA, the CDR3 is TGCGCCAGCAGCTTGGGTACAGGGGCGGGAGAAAAACTGTTTTTT. It yields the protein CASSLGTGAGEKLFF.

This chain uses TRBV2 with TRBJ1-6; 9 bases are a match to TRBD1. The CDR3 spans 14 residues. From germline, CDR1 is SNHLY and CDR2 FYNNEI. V lost 5 bases, J lost 10 bases, and 6 bases stayed unmatched. The CDR3 loop is CASSQQGAGSPLHF. In nucleotides, the CDR3 is TGTGCCAGCAGTCAACAGGGGGCAGGATCACCCCTCCACTTT.

V usage is TRBV21-1 and J usage is TRBJ2-7; TRBD1 reflects the table's D call only, with no check against the DNA. TRBV21-1 is reported as a pseudogene. The CDR3 length is 15 residues. The CDR3 region has the DNA TGTGCCAGCAGCAAAAGGCCTCCCAGGGGTTACGAGCAGTACGTC. Translated: CASSKRPPRGYEQYV.

The V and J genes are TRBV6-5 and TRBJ1-2; 7 bases match TRBD1. V gave up 8 bases and J gave up 4 bases; unmatched junction bases: 4. The CDR3 contains 12 residues. Germline V gene lookup returns CDR1 MNHEY and CDR2 SVGAGI. CDR3 in DNA: TGTGCCAGCGAGGGACAGCTCTATGGCTACACCTTC. Its translation is CASEGQLYGYTF.

V gene TRBV7-6 combines with J gene TRBJ2-5; 7 positions agree with TRBD2. V dropped 3 bases and J dropped 3; count of bases not matched to a gene: 4. This CDR3 comprises 14 residues. The germline gives CDR1 SGHVS, CDR2 FNYEAQ. The CDR3 reads CASSFAGGKETQYF. The CDR3 nucleotides are TGTGCCAGCAGCTTTGCCGGGGGGAAAGAGACCCAGTACTTC.

The chain links TRBV19 to TRBJ1-1; no clear D. The CDR3 is 13 amino acids. Germline CDR1 is LNHDA and CDR2 is SQIVND (reference sequence). Trimming removed 5 bases from V and 5 bases from J, with 12 bases in between. This chain's CDR3 is CASSANSGTEAFF. The CDR3 DNA sequence: TGTGCCAGTAGTGCAAACTCAGGAACTGAAGCTTTCTTT.

The rearrangement uses TRBV3-1 (or the pseudogene TRBV3-2) and TRBJ1-2; 9 bases agree with TRBD1. The CDR3 extends over 15 amino acids. V shed 4 bases and J 6 bases; nucleotides not matched to a gene: 9. CDR1 and CDR2 from the germline V gene are LGHDT and YNNKEL (reference sequence). The CDR3, as DNA: TGTGCCAGCAGCCTAACTCCCGGGACAGGGAATGGCTACACCTTC. It encodes CASSLTPGTGNGYTF.

The chain recombines TRBV4-1 with TRBJ1-6, with 10 positions matching TRBD1. CDR3 length equals 18 residues. CDR1 is MGHRA and CDR2 is YSYEKL in the germline V gene. The trim removed 4 bases at V and 9 bases at J, leaving 15 bases unmatched. Here the CDR3 reads CASSLTGTGAVLSSPLHF. Here the CDR3 DNA reads TGCGCCAGCAGCCTCACCGGGACAGGGGCTGTTCTAAGTTCACCCCTCCACTTT.

V and J are TRBV5-1 and TRBJ2-1; 7 nucleotides line up with TRBD2. Trimming cost V 1 base and J 4 bases; bases outside gene matches: 5. Germline CDR1 is SGHRS and CDR2 is YFSETQ. The CDR3 is made up of 15 amino acids. DNA for the CDR3: TGCGCCAGCAGCTTGAGCAGCGGGGCATACAATGAGCAGTTCTTC. Its translation is CASSLSSGAYNEQFF.

The genes are TRBV5-4 and TRBJ2-5, with TRBD1 as a possible D gene (6 bases). The CDR3 has 16 amino acids. Trimming pared 1 base from V and 5 bases from J, leaving 18 bases between. CDR1 is SGHNT, CDR2 YYREEE, per germline (reference sequence). CDR3 DNA sequence: TGTGCCAGCAGCTTGTCTGGAGGTCGGCAGGGGGAGACCCAGTACTTC. This gives the protein CASSLSGGRQGETQYF.

V usage is TRBV7-9 and J usage is TRBJ1-4; TRBD1 is a possible D gene (6 bases). Trimming cost V 4 bases and J 7 bases, with 7 bases left between them. The CDR3 spans 12 residues. The germline gives CDR1 SEHNR, CDR2 FQNEAQ (reference sequence). In DNA, the CDR3 is TGTGCCAGCAGCTCCAGGGGTGAAAAACTGTTTTTT. Protein: CASSSRGEKLFF.

V usage is TRBV5-1 and J usage is TRBJ1-1; D might be TRBD1 (6 bases). There are 13 residues in the CDR3. The ends were cut back, 4 bases at V and 1 base at J, with 8 bases in the middle. Germline values: CDR1 SGHRS, CDR2 YFSETQ. CDR3 region: CASSKGGNTEAFF. The DNA of the CDR3 is TGCGCCAGCAGCAAAGGGGGGAACACTGAAGCTTTCTTT.

CDR3 DNA: TGTGCCAGCAGCCAAAACGGGGTAGAGACCCAGTACTTC. It specifies CASSQNGVETQYF. V is TRBV3-1 (or the pseudogene TRBV3-2) and J is TRBJ2-5; TRBD2 might be the D (5 bases). Germline CDR1 reads LGHDT; CDR2 reads YNNKEL (reference sequence). Between the trimmed V and J ends, which lost 2 bases and 4 bases, there was a span of 8 bases. The CDR3 is 13 residues long.

The CDR3 nucleotides read TGTGCCAGCAGGCTGGGACAGGGGGTGCCGTGGGCTTTCTTT. It yields the protein CASRLGQGVPWAFF. This chain joins TRBV6-5 and TRBJ1-1; TRBD1 agrees at 11 bases. Germline assignment: CDR1 MNHEY and CDR2 SVGAGI. Germline trimming cut 6 bases from V and 11 bases from J; bases unmatched to any gene: 11. The CDR3 covers 14 residues.

V and J are TRBV28 and TRBJ2-7; D is unresolved. Germline CDR1 MDHEN, CDR2 SYDVKM. V was clipped by 4 bases and J by 4 bases, with 14 bases between them. The CDR3 spans 14 residues. CDR3 region: CASSSPSGPYEQYF. The CDR3 bases are TGTGCCAGCAGTTCCCCGTCAGGTCCTTACGAGCAGTACTTC.

This sequence joins TRBV11-2 and TRBJ1-2, with 8 bases that match TRBD1. The CDR3 length is 17 residues. V was pared by 0 bases and J by 5 bases, with 11 bases of the junction left unmatched. The germline V gene encodes CDR1 SGHAT and CDR2 FQNNGV. CDR3 DNA sequence: TGTGCCAGCAGCTTAGATCACGGACAGGGAGGGTATTATGGCTACACCTTC. Its translation is CASSLDHGQGGYYGYTF.